One and the same sample provided the 9 T cell receptor beta chains below, sequenced in a study of shared clonotypes between healthy human individuals. Assay used: immunoSEQ multiplex PCR; TCRdb lists only in-frame clones, some missing. The sample shows about 960,000 clones, approximately 76% of them seen only once. Specimen: memory CD4+ T cells sorted from blood. Noted subset: CD45RA-negative fraction. These receptors all stem from a man between 18 and 29 years old in good health.

This chain connects TRBV2 to TRBJ2-1, with D maybe TRBD2 (6 bases). V was shortened by 8 bases and J by 3 bases, with 14 bases between the two germline ends. The CDR3 sequence is 14 residues long. Germline V lookup: CDR1 SNHLY, CDR2 FYNNEI. In DNA, the CDR3 is TGTGCCAGCCGGGCGGGGCCCCTCTACAATGAGCAGTTCTTC. As protein: CASRAGPLYNEQFF.

The chain employs TRBV18 and TRBJ2-7; tentative D call: TRBD1 (6 bases). The germline V and J ends were trimmed by 2 bases and 1 base, with 15 bases remaining between them. The length of the CDR3 is 16 residues. Germline-derived CDR1 and CDR2 are KGHSH and LQKENI. This CDR3 reads CASSPDPGRGSYEQYF. CDR3 in DNA: TGTGCCAGCTCACCAGACCCCGGCAGGGGATCCTACGAGCAGTACTTC.

The chain is built from TRBV28 and TRBJ2-4; D is unresolved. The V end lost 6 bases, the J end lost 3 bases, and 9 bases lay between the germline ends. In germline, CDR1 is MDHEN, CDR2 SYDVKM. CDR3 length: 13 amino acids. The CDR3: CASSEHHKNIQYF. CDR3 in DNA: TGTGCCAGCAGCGAACATCACAAAAACATTCAGTACTTC.

This sequence joins TRBV10-3 and TRBJ2-7; perhaps TRBD1 as D (6 bases). V dropped 2 bases and J dropped 5 bases, with 16 bases sitting between them. The CDR3 has 15 amino acids. The germline CDR1 and CDR2 sequences are ENHRY and SYGVKD. The CDR3 DNA reads as TGTGCCATCAGTGAGGCTTTGGGGGCAGTCAACGAGCAGTACTTC. Its translation is CAISEALGAVNEQYF.

The V and J genes are TRBV19 and TRBJ1-6, with 9 bases identical to TRBD1. The V and J ends lost 5 bases and 11 bases, in that order; junction bases with no gene match: 10. CDR1 is LNHDA, CDR2 SQIVND, per germline (reference sequence). The CDR3 loop spans 15 amino acids. The CDR3 region has the DNA TGTGCCAGTAGTGGACAGGGGAAGGGCAATCCACCCCTCCACTTT. Its translation is CASSGQGKGNPPLHF.

The sample holds a few counts of this clone. V usage is TRBV19 and J usage is TRBJ1-5, with TRBD1 identical over 7 bases. The J segment lost 12 bases and the V segment lost 5 bases, leaving 4 bases of the junction unmatched. The CDR3 contains 11 residues. Germline CDR1 is LNHDA and CDR2 is SQIVND (reference sequence). The CDR3 DNA is TGTGCCAGTAGTGGAGGGGGCCTCCAGCATTTT. Translated, it gives CASSGGGLQHF.

V and J are TRBV18 and TRBJ1-1; no definite D call. In germline, CDR1 is KGHSH, CDR2 LQKENI. V gave up 2 bases and J gave up 8 bases, with 9 bases separating them. The CDR3 totals 12 residues. CDR3 sequence: CASSPTATEAFF. The CDR3 bases are TGTGCCAGCTCACCAACAGCCACCGAAGCTTTCTTT.

This clone was detected only a few times. V gene TRBV30 combines with J gene TRBJ2-5; no reliable D call. Germline loops: CDR1 GTSNPN, CDR2 SVGIG (reference sequence). Trimming removed 4 bases at V and 5 bases at J, with 17 bases between. The CDR3 spans 14 residues. The CDR3 protein is CAWKRPSVAETQYF. DNA for the CDR3: TGTGCCTGGAAAAGGCCCAGCGTCGCTGAGACCCAGTACTTC.

This chain joins TRBV6-5 and TRBJ1-6, with a possible D match to TRBD1 (5 bases). Between the trimmed V and J ends, which lost 6 bases and 7 bases, there was a span of 16 bases. There are 15 residues in the CDR3. The germline V gene has CDR1 MNHEY and CDR2 SVGAGI. CDR3 nucleotides: TGTGCCAGCAGGGGGGACCGAGTCAACAATTCACCCCTCCACTTT. Residues: CASRGDRVNNSPLHF.